The clone carrying this T cell receptor (beta chain) showed up just a few times. In the original processing: By means of reference gene primer amplification, nucleated cell counts were estimated. Using immunoSEQ multiplex PCR, the repertoire was profiled, and TCRdb retains in-frame clones only, with some absent. V, J and clone size are taken as reported in that table, and D and trimming were inferred from the DNA itself. Of approximately 160,000 clones in the sample, around 84% are singletons; the top ten hold about 7.7%. The data were obtained in a study of blood T cell repertoires in COVID-19. Study-wide context: The samples span acute and convalescent COVID-19 from the United States, Italy and Spain. The analysed material was cDNA or gDNA that came from T cells, B-cell-depleted T cells, or PBMCs.

The length of the CDR3 is 14 residues. Trimming removed 1 base at V and 2 bases at J, with 10 bases between. Germline CDR1 SGHRS, CDR2 YFSETQ. Participant reports of clinical history set cohort assignment. The receptor was derived from a man between 45 and 60 years old who had recovered from COVID-19. Sequencing was done on a sample of PBMCs or T cells enriched from blood (not recorded which). The chain links TRBV5-1 to TRBJ2-7, with D perhaps TRBD1 (5 bases). CDR3 amino acids: CASSLSDTTYEQYF. The CDR3 nucleotides are TGCGCCAGCAGCTTGTCGGACACCACCTACGAGCAGTACTTC.